The 16 T cell receptor beta chains reported below all come from one sample, sequenced in a study of OX40 agonist ivuxolimab in advanced cancers. Repertoires were generated with immunoSEQ multiplex PCR, while TCRdb's copy carries only in-frame clones and drops some. The sample lists about 65,000 clones, about nine tenths occurring once. Material: CD4+ or CD8+ T cells sorted from blood, obtained in a trial of the OX40 agonist ivuxolimab. The receptors here all came from an adult with an advanced solid tumor such as melanoma, head and neck, liver or kidney cancer.

The V and J genes are TRBV7-2 and TRBJ2-7; D not certain. CDR3 length equals 12 residues. Per the germline V gene, CDR1 is SGHTA and CDR2 is FQGNSA. Trimming took 2 bases from V and 7 from J, leaving 9 bases between them. The CDR3 is CASSLSREEQYF. CDR3 nucleotide sequence: TGTGCCAGCAGCTTATCTAGGGAAGAGCAGTACTTC.

The chain couples TRBV5-4 to TRBJ1-4; D unclear. The germline CDR1 and CDR2 sequences are SGHNT and YYREEE (reference sequence). This CDR3 is built from 12 residues. Deletions cut 2 bases from V and 11 bases from J, with 10 bases between. CDR3 nucleotide sequence: TGTGCCAGCAGCTTAACCCTGGGGAAACTGTTTTTT. This gives the protein CASSLTLGKLFF.

This chain connects TRBV19 to TRBJ2-3; 9 bases match TRBD1. Looked up from germline, CDR1 is LNHDA and CDR2 is SQIVND (reference sequence). CDR3 length: 15 amino acids. Losses at the gene ends were 5 bases for V and 4 bases for J; bases not matched to a gene: 7. The CDR3: CASSPDRGLSDTQYF. The CDR3 nucleotides read TGTGCCAGTAGTCCCGACAGGGGGTTGTCAGATACGCAGTATTTT.

The rearrangement joins TRBV5-6 to TRBJ1-1, with a possible D match to TRBD1 (6 bases). The CDR3 totals 15 residues. The V gene lost 7 bases and the J gene lost 0 bases, with 16 bases spanning the gap. CDR1 is SGHDT and CDR2 is YYEEEE in the germline V gene. The CDR3 region has the DNA TGTGCCAGCTCCCGACAGGACAGAATGAACACTGAAGCTTTCTTT. Translation: CASSRQDRMNTEAFF.

CDR3 in amino acids: CASSEYGAGQRRSETQYF. CDR3 DNA: TGTGCCAGCAGTGAATATGGGGCGGGTCAAAGACGTTCAGAGACCCAGTACTTC. The chain recombines TRBV25-1 with TRBJ2-5; D is possibly TRBD1 or TRBD2 (5 bases each). This CDR3 spans 18 amino acids. CDR1 MGHDK and CDR2 SYGVNS come from the germline V gene. V was cut by 0 bases and J by 4 bases, with 21 bases left in between.

This clone was seen a single time. The chain links TRBV27 to TRBJ1-3, with D possibly being TRBD1 (5 bases). CDR1 is MNHEY and CDR2 is SMNVEV in the germline V gene (reference sequence). The CDR3 is made up of 15 amino acids. Trimming shortened V by 8 bases and J by 2 bases, and 16 bases separated the two germline ends. The CDR3 is CASGPRGHPGNTIYF. Here the CDR3 DNA reads TGTGCCAGCGGACCAAGGGGTCACCCTGGAAACACCATATATTTT.

This clone has more than one count but fewer than ten. The J gene is TRBJ2-1, the V gene TRBV5-6; 11 bases are shared with TRBD1. Germline V gene sequence: CDR1 SGHDT, CDR2 YYEEEE. V lost 3 bases, J lost 6 bases, and 8 bases stayed unmatched. This CDR3 has 16 amino acids. For the CDR3, the DNA is TGTGCCAGCAGCTGGACAAAGGACAGGGGGCTCAATGAGCAGTTCTTC. Residues: CASSWTKDRGLNEQFF.

This chain uses TRBV19 with TRBJ2-1; 8 nucleotides line up with TRBD2. The CDR3 runs 18 residues. With 3 bases clipped from V and 3 bases from J, the junction kept 13 bases outside the gene matches. Germline V gives CDR1 LNHDA, CDR2 SQIVND (reference sequence). The DNA for the CDR3 is TGTGCCAGTAGTATGAGCGGTCGGGGACTAGTGAGCTACAATGAGCAGTTCTTC. Protein sequence: CASSMSGRGLVSYNEQFF. The whole variable domain, remainder taken from reference TRBV19 and TRBJ2-1, is DGGITQSPKYLFRKEGQNVTLSCEQNLNHDAMYWYRQDPGQGLRLIYYSQIVNDFQKGDIAEGYSVSREKKESFPLTVTSAQKNPTAFYLCASSMSGRGLVSYNEQFFGPGTRLTVL.

V gene TRBV25-1 combines with J gene TRBJ1-2; D possibly corresponds to TRBD1 (6 bases). Germline-derived CDR1 and CDR2 are MGHDK and SYGVNS. This CDR3 comprises 13 residues. Trimming stripped 6 bases from V and 2 bases from J, with 10 bases between. Here the CDR3 reads CASRDTGNYGYTF. The CDR3 nucleotides read TGTGCCAGCAGAGACACAGGGAACTATGGCTACACCTTC.

J is TRBJ2-3 and V is TRBV7-2; 8 positions match TRBD2. The length of the CDR3 is 15 residues. In germline, CDR1 is SGHTA, CDR2 FQGNSA. After removal of 2 bases from V and 2 bases from J, the junction contained 3 bases not matched to a gene. The CDR3 coding sequence is TGTGCCAGCAGCTTACTAGCGGGTATCACAGATACGCAGTATTTT. It yields the protein CASSLLAGITDTQYF. The full variable domain, its missing parts supplied by reference TRBV7-2 and TRBJ2-3, is GAGVSQSPSNKVTEKGKDVELRCDPISGHTALYWYRQSLGQGLEFLIYFQGNSAPDKSGLPSDRFSAERTGGSVSTLTIQRTQQEDSAVYLCASSLLAGITDTQYFGPGTRLTVL.

The chain carries TRBV5-1 and TRBJ1-1; D gene unclear. CDR3 size: 13 residues. V lost 3 bases and J lost 0, with 6 bases in between. Germline CDR1 and CDR2: SGHRS and YFSETQ. CDR3 in amino acids: CASSSEVNTEAFF. The CDR3 coding sequence is TGCGCCAGCAGCTCGGAAGTGAACACTGAAGCTTTCTTT.

The chain has TRBV19 and TRBJ1-2; weak D call: TRBD1 (6 bases). Germline CDR1 and CDR2: LNHDA and SQIVND (reference sequence). The CDR3 is 16 amino acids. Trimming left V 2 bases short and J 2 bases short, with 15 bases between. CDR3: CASSILGHRLNYGYTF. The CDR3 nucleotides are TGTGCCAGTAGTATACTGGGACACAGACTCAACTATGGCTACACCTTC.

The chain is built from TRBV27 and TRBJ1-1; TRBD1 is a possible D gene (6 bases). CDR1 is MNHEY, CDR2 SMNVEV, per germline (reference sequence). Trimming removed 3 bases at V and 4 bases at J, with 12 bases between. This CDR3 has 14 residues. The CDR3 DNA sequence: TGTGCCAGCAGTTTGTCAGGGGTGGGCACTGAAGCTTTCTTT. It encodes CASSLSGVGTEAFF.

The chain is built from TRBV7-9 and TRBJ1-4, with 10 bases aligning to TRBD1. CDR1 is SEHNR, CDR2 FQNEAQ, per germline (reference sequence). With 3 bases clipped from V and 5 bases from J, the junction kept 0 bases outside the gene matches. The CDR3 loop spans 14 amino acids. CDR3 coding DNA: TGTGCCAGCAGCTTGGGACAGGGGAATGAAAAACTGTTTTTT. Its protein product is CASSLGQGNEKLFF.

The gene calls are TRBV11-2 and TRBJ2-1; 15 nucleotides line up with TRBD2. The CDR3 covers 17 residues. J was trimmed by 6 bases and V by 3 bases; bases with no gene match: 6. Germline CDR1 and CDR2: SGHAT and FQNNGV. Written as DNA, the CDR3 is TGTGCCAGCAGCTTTATCGGACTAGCGGGGGGGTTCAATGAGCAGTTCTTC. Amino acids: CASSFIGLAGGFNEQFF.

This chain links TRBV5-6 with TRBJ1-4; maybe TRBD1 (6 bases). The germline gives CDR1 SGHDT, CDR2 YYEEEE. This CDR3 has 14 residues. V gave up 1 base and J gave up 7 bases, with 11 bases separating them. Here the CDR3 DNA reads TGTGCCAGCAGCTTGCTACAGGGAGGTGAAAAACTGTTTTTT. It is translated as CASSLLQGGEKLFF.